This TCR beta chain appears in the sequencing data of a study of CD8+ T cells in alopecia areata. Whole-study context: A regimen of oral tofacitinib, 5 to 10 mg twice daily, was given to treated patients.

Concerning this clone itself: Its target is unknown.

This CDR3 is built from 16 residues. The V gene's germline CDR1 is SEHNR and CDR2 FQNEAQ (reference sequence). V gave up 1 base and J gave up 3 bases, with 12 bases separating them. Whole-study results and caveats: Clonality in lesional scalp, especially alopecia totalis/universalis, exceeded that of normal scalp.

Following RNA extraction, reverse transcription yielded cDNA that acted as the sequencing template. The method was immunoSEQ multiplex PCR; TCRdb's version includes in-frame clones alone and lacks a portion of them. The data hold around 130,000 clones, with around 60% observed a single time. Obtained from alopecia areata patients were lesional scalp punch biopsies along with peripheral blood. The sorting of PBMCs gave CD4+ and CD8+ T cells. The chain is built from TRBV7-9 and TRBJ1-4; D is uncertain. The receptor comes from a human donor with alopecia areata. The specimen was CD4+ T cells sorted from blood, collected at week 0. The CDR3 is CASSLVRAFSNEKLFF. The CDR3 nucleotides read TGTGCCAGCAGCTTAGTCCGGGCCTTCTCTAATGAAAAACTGTTTTTT.